Reported below is one TCR beta chain. Patients were all untreated before their thyroid surgery. The data were obtained in a study of metastatic and nonmetastatic thyroid tumors. The CDR3 contains 13 residues. Germline V lookup: CDR1 SGHNT, CDR2 YYREEE (reference sequence). V shed 0 bases and J shed 2 bases, with 5 bases lying between them. MiXCR re-clonotyped the PCR reads for TCRdb. The sample lists about 35,000 clones, less than 30% occurring once. The rearrangement links TRBV5-4 to TRBJ1-1; D is uncertain. Sequenced input: blood. The TCR sequence derives from a female donor with papillary thyroid cancer or a benign thyroid nodule (not recorded which). Some clones in this sample may be carry-over from other donors' samples. This CDR3 reads CASSLGGNTEAFF. CDR3 DNA: TGTGCCAGCAGCTTGGGGGGAAACACTGAAGCTTTCTTT.